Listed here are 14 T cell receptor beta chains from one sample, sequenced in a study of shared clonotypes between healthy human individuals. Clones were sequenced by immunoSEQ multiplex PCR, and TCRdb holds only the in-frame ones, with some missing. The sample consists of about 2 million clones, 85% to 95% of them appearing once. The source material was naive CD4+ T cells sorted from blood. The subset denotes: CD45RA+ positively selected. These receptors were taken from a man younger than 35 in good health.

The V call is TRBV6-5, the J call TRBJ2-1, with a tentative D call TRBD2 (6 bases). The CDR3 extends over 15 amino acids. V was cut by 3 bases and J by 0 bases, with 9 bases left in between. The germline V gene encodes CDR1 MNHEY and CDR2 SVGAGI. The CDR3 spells CASSYSGASYNEQFF. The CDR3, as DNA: TGTGCCAGCAGTTATAGCGGTGCCTCCTACAATGAGCAGTTCTTC.

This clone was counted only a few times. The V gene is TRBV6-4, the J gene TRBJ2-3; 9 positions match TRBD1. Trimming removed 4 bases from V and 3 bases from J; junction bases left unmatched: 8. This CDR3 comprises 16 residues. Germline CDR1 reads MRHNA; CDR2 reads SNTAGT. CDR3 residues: CASSAEGQGRTDTQYF. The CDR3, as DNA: TGTGCCAGCAGTGCCGAGGGACAGGGTAGGACAGATACGCAGTATTTT.

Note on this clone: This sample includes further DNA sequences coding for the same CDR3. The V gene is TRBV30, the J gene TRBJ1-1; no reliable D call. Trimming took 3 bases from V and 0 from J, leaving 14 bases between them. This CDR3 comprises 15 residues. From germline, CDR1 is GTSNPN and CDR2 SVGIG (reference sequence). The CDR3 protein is CAWSVSRLLNTEAFF. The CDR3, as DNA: TGTGCCTGGAGCGTAAGCAGGTTATTGAACACTGAAGCTTTCTTT.

CDR3 sequence (DNA): TGTGCCAGCAGCCTTTCCTCCCCCACGGGGGGAGCCTATGGCTACACCTTC. Encoded protein: CASSLSSPTGGAYGYTF. The chain is built from TRBV2 and TRBJ1-2; a weak D match, TRBD1 (5 bases). V lost 6 bases and J lost 4, with 24 bases in between. CDR1 SNHLY and CDR2 FYNNEI come from the germline V gene. This CDR3 is built from 17 residues.

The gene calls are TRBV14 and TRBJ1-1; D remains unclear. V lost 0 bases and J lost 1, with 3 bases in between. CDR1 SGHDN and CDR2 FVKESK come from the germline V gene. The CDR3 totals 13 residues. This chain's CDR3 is CASSQDQNTEAFF. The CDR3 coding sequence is TGTGCCAGCAGCCAAGATCAGAACACTGAAGCTTTCTTT.

The CDR3 loop reads CASSGRAPDTQYF. CDR3 nucleotides: TGTGCCAGCAGCGGACGGGCCCCAGATACGCAGTATTTT. The chain uses TRBV5-4 and TRBJ2-3; D is undetermined. This CDR3 spans 13 amino acids. Germline lookup yields CDR1 SGHNT and CDR2 YYREEE (reference sequence). With 4 bases removed from V and 4 bases from J, the gap between germline ends came to 10 bases.

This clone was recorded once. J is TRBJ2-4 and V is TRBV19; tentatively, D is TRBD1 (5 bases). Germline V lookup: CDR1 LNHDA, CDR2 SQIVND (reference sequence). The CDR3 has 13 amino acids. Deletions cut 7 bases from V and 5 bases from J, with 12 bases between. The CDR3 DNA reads TGTGCCAGTACGTCAGGGATCCAAAACATTCAGTACTTC. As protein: CASTSGIQNIQYF.

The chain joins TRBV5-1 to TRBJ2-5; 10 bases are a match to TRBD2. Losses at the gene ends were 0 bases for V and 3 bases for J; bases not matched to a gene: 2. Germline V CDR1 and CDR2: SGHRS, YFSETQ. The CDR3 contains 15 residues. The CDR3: CASSLVGLAEETQYF. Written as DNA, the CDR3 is TGCGCCAGCAGCTTGGTCGGACTAGCGGAAGAGACCCAGTACTTC. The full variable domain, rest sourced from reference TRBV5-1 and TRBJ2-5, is KAGVTQTPRYLIKTRGQQVTLSCSPISGHRSVSWYQQTPGQGLQFLFEYFSETQRNKGNFPGRFSGRQFSNSRSEMNVSTLELGDSALYLCASSLVGLAEETQYFGPGTRLLVL.

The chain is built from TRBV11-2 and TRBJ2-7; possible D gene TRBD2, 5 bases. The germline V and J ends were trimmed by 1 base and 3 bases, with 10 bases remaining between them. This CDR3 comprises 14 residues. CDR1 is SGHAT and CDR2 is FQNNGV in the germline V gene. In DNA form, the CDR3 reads TGTGCCAGCAGCTTAGGCTCCGGGGTCTACGAGCAGTACTTC. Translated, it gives CASSLGSGVYEQYF.

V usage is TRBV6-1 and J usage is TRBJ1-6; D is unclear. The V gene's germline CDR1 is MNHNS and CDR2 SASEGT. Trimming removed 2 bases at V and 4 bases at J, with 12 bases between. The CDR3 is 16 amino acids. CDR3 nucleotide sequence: TGTGCCAGCAGTGAAAGGGCCCCACCTTATAATTCACCCCTCCACTTT. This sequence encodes CASSERAPPYNSPLHF.

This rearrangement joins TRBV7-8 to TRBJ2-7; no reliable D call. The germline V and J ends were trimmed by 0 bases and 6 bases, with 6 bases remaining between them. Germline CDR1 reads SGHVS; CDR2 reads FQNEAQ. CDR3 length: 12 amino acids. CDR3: CASSLAVGEQYF. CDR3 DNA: TGTGCCAGCAGCTTAGCTGTCGGCGAGCAGTACTTC.

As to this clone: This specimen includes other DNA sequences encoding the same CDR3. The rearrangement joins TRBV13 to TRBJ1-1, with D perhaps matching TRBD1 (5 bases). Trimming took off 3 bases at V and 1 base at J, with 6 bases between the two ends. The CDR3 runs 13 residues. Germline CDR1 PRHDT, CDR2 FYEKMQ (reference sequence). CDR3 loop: CASSFDRNTEAFF. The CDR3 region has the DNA TGTGCCAGCAGCTTTGACAGGAACACTGAAGCTTTCTTT.

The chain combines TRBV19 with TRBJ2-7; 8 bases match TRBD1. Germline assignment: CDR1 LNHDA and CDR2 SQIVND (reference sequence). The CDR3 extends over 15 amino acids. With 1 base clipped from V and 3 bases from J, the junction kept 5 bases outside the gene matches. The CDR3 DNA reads TGTGCCAGTAGTATAGGAGGGGACAGGCACTACGAGCAGTACTTC. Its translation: CASSIGGDRHYEQYF.

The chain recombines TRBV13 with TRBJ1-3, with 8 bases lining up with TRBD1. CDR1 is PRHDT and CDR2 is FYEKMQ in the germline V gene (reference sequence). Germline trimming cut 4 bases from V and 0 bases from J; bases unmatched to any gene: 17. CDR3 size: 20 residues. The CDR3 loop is CASSSRQGTMRLYSGNTIYF. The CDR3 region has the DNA TGTGCCAGCAGCTCCCGACAGGGGACCATGCGCCTCTACTCTGGAAACACCATATATTTT.